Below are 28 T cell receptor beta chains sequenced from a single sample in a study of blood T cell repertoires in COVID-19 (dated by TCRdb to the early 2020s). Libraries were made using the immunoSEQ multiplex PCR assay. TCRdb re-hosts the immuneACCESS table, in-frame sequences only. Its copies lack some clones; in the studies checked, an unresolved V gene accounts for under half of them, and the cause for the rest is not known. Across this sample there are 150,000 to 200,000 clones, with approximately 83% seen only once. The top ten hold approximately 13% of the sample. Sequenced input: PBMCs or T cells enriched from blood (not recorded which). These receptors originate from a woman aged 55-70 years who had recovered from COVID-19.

The CDR3 DNA reads TGCGCCAGCAGCCGCCTGGGACTAGGTCGAGAGACCCAGTACTTC. Amino acids: CASSRLGLGRETQYF. The chain employs TRBV4-1 and TRBJ2-5; 8 nucleotides agree with TRBD2. CDR3 length equals 15 residues. Germline lookup yields CDR1 MGHRA and CDR2 YSYEKL. V dropped 4 bases and J dropped 4; count of bases not matched to a gene: 8.

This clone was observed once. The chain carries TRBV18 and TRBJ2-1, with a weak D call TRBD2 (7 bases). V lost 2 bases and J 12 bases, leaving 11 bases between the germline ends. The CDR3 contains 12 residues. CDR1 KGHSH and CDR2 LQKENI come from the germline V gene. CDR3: CASSPRGGWQFF. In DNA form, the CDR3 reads TGTGCCAGCTCACCAAGGGGGGGATGGCAGTTCTTC.

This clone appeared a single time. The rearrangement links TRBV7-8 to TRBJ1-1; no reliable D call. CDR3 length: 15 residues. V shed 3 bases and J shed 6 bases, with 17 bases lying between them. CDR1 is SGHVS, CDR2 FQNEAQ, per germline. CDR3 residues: CASSFQPLDNAEAFF. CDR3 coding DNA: TGTGCCAGCAGCTTCCAACCTTTAGACAATGCTGAAGCTTTCTTT.

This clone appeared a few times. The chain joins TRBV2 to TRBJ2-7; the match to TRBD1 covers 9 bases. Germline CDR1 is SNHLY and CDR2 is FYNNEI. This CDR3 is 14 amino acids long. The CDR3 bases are TGTGCGACTAACCTAGGGACAGGGTTCGGCGAGCAGTACTTC. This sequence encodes CATNLGTGFGEQYF.

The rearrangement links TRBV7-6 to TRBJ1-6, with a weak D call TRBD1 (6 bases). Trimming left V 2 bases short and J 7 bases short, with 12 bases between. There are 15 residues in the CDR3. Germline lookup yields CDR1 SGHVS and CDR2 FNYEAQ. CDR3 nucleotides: TGTGCCAGCAGCTTAAATGGGCAGGGGAATTCACCCCTCCACTTT. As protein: CASSLNGQGNSPLHF.

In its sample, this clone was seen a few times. CDR3 sequence (DNA): TGTGCCAGCAGCCGGGGAGGGTTGGACATGTACGAGCAGTACTTC. This encodes CASSRGGLDMYEQYF. This rearrangement joins TRBV7-6 to TRBJ2-7; 7 bases are a match to TRBD2. Losses at the gene ends were 5 bases for V and 4 bases for J; bases not matched to a gene: 11. Germline assignment: CDR1 SGHVS and CDR2 FNYEAQ. The CDR3 has 15 residues. Together with reference TRBV7-6 and TRBJ2-7, the CDR3 gives the full variable domain: GAGVSQSPRYKVTKRGQDVALRCDPISGHVSLYWYRQALGQGPEFLTYFNYEAQQDKSGLPNDRFSAERPEGSISTLTIQRTEQRDSAMYRCASSRGGLDMYEQYFGPGTRLTVT.

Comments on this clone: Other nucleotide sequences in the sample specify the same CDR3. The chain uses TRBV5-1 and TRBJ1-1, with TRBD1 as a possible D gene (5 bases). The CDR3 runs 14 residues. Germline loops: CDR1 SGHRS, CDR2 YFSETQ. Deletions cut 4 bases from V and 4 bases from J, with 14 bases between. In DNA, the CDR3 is TGCGCCAGCAGCCGGGATAGCGGGGGCACTGAAGCTTTCTTT. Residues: CASSRDSGGTEAFF.

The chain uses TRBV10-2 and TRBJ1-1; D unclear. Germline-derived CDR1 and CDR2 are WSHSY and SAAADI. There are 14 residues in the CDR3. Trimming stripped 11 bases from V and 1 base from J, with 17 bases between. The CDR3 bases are TGCGCCCGCCGGGGTCTAGGGTCGAACACTGAAGCTTTCTTT. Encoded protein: CARRGLGSNTEAFF.

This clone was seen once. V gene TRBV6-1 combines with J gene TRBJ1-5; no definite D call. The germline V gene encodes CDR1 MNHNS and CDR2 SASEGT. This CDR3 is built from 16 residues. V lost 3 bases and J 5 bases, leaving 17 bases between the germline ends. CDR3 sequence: CASSDPGGRVDQPQHF. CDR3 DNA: TGTGCCAGCAGTGATCCGGGAGGGAGGGTTGATCAGCCCCAGCATTTT.

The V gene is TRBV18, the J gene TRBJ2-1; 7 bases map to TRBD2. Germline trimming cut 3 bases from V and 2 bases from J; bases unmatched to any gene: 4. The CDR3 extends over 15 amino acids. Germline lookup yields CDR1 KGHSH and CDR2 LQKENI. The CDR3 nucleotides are TGTGCCAGCTCACCCCCTGGGACTACCTACAATGAGCAGTTCTTC. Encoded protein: CASSPPGTTYNEQFF.

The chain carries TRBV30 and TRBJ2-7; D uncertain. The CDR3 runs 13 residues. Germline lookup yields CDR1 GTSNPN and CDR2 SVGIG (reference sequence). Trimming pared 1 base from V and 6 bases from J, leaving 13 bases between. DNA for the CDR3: TGTGCCTGGAGTGCCGAGCTAGTGGGCGAGCAGTACTTC. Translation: CAWSAELVGEQYF.

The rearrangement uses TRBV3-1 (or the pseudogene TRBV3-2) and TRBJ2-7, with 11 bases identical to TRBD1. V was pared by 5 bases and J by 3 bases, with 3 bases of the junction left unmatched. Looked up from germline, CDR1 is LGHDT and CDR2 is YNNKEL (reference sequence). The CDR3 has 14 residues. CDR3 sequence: CASSSGTGGYEQYF. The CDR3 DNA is TGTGCCAGCAGCTCCGGGACAGGGGGCTACGAGCAGTACTTC.

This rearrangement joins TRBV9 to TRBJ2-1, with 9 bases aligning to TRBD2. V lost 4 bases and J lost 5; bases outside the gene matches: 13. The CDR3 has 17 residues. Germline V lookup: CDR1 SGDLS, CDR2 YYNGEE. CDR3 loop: CASSPRFGRGGDNEQFF. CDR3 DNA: TGTGCCAGCAGCCCGCGGTTTGGGCGGGGGGGGGACAATGAGCAGTTCTTC.

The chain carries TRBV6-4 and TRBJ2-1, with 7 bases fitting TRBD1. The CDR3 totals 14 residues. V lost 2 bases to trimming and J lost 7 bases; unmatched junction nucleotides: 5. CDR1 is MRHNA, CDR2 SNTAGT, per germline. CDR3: CASSDETGINEQFF. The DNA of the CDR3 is TGTGCCAGCAGTGACGAGACAGGGATAAATGAGCAGTTCTTC.

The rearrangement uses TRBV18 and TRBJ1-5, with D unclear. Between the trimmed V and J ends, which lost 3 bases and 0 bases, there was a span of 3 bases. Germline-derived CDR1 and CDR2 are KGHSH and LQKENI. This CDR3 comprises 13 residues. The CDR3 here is CASSPISNQPQHF. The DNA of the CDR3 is TGTGCCAGCTCACCCATTAGCAATCAGCCCCAGCATTTT.

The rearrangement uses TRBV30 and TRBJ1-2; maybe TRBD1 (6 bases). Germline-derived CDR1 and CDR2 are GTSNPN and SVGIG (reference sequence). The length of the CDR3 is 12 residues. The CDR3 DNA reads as TGTGCTTCATTGGGGGCCTTCTATGGCTACACCTTC. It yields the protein CASLGAFYGYTF. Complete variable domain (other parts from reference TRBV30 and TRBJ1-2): SQTIHQWPATLVQPVGSPLSLECTVEGTSNPNLYWYRQAAGRGLQLLFYSVGIGQISSEVPQNLSASRPQDRQFILSSKKLLLSDSGFYLCASLGAFYGYTFGSGTRLTVV.

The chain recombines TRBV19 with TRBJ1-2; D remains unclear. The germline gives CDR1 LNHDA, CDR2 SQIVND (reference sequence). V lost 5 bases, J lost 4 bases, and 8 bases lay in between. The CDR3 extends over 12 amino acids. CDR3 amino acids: CASSLTAYGYTF. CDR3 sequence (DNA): TGTGCCAGTAGTTTAACAGCCTATGGCTACACCTTC.

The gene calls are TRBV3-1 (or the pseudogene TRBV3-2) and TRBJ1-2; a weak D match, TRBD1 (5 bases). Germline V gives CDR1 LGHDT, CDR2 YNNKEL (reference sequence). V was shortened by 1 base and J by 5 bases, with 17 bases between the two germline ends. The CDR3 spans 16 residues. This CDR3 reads CASSQAGLGGEYGYTF. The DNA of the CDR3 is TGTGCCAGCAGCCAAGCAGGTTTGGGGGGGGAGTATGGCTACACCTTC.

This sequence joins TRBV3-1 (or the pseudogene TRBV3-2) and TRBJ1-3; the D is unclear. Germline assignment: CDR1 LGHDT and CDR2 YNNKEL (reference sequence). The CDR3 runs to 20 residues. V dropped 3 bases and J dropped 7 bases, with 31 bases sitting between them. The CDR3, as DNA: TGTGCCAGCAGCCAGGACTCCCTGAGGGTCAGAGCCTATGGATGGAACACCATATATTTT. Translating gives CASSQDSLRVRAYGWNTIYF.

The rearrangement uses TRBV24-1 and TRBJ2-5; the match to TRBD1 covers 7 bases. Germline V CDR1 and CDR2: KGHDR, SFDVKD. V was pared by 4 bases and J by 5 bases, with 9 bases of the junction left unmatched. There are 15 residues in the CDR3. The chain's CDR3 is CATSDRQGLSETQYF. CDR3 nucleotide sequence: TGTGCCACCAGTGACAGACAGGGATTGAGCGAGACCCAGTACTTC.

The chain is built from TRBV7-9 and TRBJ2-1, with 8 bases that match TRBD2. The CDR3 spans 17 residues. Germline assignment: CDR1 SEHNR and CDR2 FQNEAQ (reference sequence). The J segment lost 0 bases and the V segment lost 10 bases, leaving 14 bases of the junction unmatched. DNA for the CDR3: TGTGCCACAACAACGGCGGGGGGTGTTTTCTCCTACAATGAGCAGTTCTTC. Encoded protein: CATTTAGGVFSYNEQFF.

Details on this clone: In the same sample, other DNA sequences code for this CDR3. The DNA of the CDR3 is TGCGCCAGCAGCTTGCAGGGAAACACCGGGGAGCTGTTTTTT. Protein sequence: CASSLQGNTGELFF. The V gene is TRBV5-1, the J gene TRBJ2-2, with a possible D match to TRBD1 (5 bases). The CDR3 is 14 amino acids. The germline gives CDR1 SGHRS, CDR2 YFSETQ. The germline V and J ends were trimmed by 1 base and 2 bases, with 6 bases remaining between them.

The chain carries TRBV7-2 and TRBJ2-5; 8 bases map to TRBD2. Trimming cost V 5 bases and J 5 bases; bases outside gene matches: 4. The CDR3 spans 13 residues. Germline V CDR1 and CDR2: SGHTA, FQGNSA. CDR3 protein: CASSRSGDETQYF. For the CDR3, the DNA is TGTGCCAGCAGCCGTAGCGGGGATGAGACCCAGTACTTC.

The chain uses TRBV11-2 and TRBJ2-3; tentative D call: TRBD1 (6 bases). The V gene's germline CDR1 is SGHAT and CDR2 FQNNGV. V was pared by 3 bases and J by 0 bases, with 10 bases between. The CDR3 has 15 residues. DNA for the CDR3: TGTGCCAGCAGCTTGGGGGCCGGGAGCACAGATACGCAGTATTTT. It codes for CASSLGAGSTDTQYF.

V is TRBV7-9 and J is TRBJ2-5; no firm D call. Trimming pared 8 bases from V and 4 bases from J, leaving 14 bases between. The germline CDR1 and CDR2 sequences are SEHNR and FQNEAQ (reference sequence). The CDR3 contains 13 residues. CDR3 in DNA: TGTGCCAGCCAGGATTTAATGGGAGAGACCCAGTACTTC. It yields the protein CASQDLMGETQYF.

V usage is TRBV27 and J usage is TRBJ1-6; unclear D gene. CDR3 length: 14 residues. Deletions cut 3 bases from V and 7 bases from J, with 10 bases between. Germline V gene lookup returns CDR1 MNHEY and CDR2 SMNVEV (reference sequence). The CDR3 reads CASSFSGSNSPLHF. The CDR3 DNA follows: TGTGCCAGCAGTTTTTCAGGTTCCAATTCACCCCTCCACTTT.

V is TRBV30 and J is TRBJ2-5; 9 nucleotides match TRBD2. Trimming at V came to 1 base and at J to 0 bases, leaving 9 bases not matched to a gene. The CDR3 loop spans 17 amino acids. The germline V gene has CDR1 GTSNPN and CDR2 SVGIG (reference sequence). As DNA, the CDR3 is TGTGCCTGGAGTGGGGGAGTAGCGGGGGCCGACCAAGAGACCCAGTACTTC. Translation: CAWSGGVAGADQETQYF.

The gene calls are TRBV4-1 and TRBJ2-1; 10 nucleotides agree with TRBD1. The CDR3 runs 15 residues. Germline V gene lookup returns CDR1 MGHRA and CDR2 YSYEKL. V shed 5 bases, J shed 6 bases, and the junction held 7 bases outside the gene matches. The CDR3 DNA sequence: TGCGCCAGCAGCTCCCGGGACAGGGGAGGCAATGAGCAGTTCTTC. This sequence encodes CASSSRDRGGNEQFF.